What follows describes a single T cell receptor (beta chain). These data come from a study of blood T cell repertoires in COVID-19. Background on the study: The United States, Italy and Spain provided the acute and convalescent COVID-19 samples.

Sequencing used immunoSEQ multiplex PCR; TCRdb keeps in-frame clones, though not all of them. The data hold 200,000 to 250,000 clones, with approximately 90% observed a single time. Losses at the gene ends were 6 bases for V and 5 bases for J; bases not matched to a gene: 1. The germline gives CDR1 MDHEN, CDR2 SYDVKM. CDR3 length equals 12 residues. This clonotype was obtained from a woman younger than 45 with acute COVID-19. The rearrangement uses TRBV28 and TRBJ1-1; 9 bases are shared with TRBD1. Sequenced input: PBMCs or T cells enriched from blood (not recorded which). The CDR3 DNA reads TGTGCCAGCAGACAGGGGGCGACTGAAGCTTTCTTT. This gives the protein CASRQGATEAFF.